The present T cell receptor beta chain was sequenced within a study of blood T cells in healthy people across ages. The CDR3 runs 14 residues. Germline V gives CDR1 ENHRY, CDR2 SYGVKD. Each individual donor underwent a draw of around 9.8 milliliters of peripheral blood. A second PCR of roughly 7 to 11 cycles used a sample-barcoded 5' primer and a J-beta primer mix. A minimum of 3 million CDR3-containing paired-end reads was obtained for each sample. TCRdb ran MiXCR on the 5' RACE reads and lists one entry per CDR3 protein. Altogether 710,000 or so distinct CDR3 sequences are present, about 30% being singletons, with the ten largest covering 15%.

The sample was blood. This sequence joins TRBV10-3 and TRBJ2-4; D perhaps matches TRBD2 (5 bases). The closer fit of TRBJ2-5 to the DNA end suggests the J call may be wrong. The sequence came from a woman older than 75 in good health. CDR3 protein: CAISGSGNQETQYF. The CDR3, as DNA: TGTGCCATCAGTGGTTCGGGGAACCAAGAGACCCAGTACTTC.